This entry lists 5 T cell receptor beta chains sequenced from one sample in a study of blood T cell repertoires in COVID-19. Profiled with immunoSEQ multiplex PCR; TCRdb holds only in-frame clones, not every one. This sample has 70,000 or so clones, with around 76% found just once. Input material: peripheral blood. These receptors all come from a human donor in a cohort sampled during active COVID-19.

V usage is TRBV7-6 and J usage is TRBJ2-7; D not resolved. The CDR3 consists of 11 residues. Trimming stripped 5 bases from V and 7 bases from J, with 9 bases between. Germline loops: CDR1 SGHVS, CDR2 FNYEAQ. The CDR3 nucleotides read TGTGCCAGCAGCCCTTCCGTTGAGCAGTACTTC. Translated, it gives CASSPSVEQYF.

The rearrangement joins TRBV5-4 to TRBJ2-5; TRBD1 agrees at 8 bases. The germline V gene encodes CDR1 SGHNT and CDR2 YYREEE (reference sequence). The J segment lost 5 bases and the V segment lost 5 bases, leaving 8 bases of the junction unmatched. The CDR3 spans 14 residues. In DNA, the CDR3 is TGTGCCAGCAGAATGACAGGGGCCACGGAGACCCAGTACTTC. Encoded protein: CASRMTGATETQYF.

V is TRBV5-1 and J is TRBJ1-1; D not certain. The CDR3 totals 14 residues. Trimming shortened V by 0 bases and J by 1 base, and 7 bases separated the two germline ends. Germline CDR1 reads SGHRS; CDR2 reads YFSETQ. The CDR3 DNA follows: TGCGCCAGCAGCTTGGACCCGGGGAACACTGAAGCTTTCTTT. Amino acid sequence: CASSLDPGNTEAFF.

The V and J genes are TRBV2 and TRBJ2-3; 8 nucleotides agree with TRBD2. Germline V gives CDR1 SNHLY, CDR2 FYNNEI. This CDR3 is built from 15 residues. Trimming at V came to 5 bases and at J to 4 bases, leaving 8 bases not matched to a gene. In nucleotides, the CDR3 is TGTGCCAGCAGTCCGGGGCTAGCGGGTGCAGATACGCAGTATTTT. This codes for CASSPGLAGADTQYF.

CDR3 in DNA: TGTGCCAGCAGTTTTCTCACAGGGGCCACTGAAGCTTTCTTT. Its translation is CASSFLTGATEAFF. The rearrangement joins TRBV27 to TRBJ1-1; TRBD1 matches at 7 bases. The CDR3 runs 14 residues. The germline CDR1 and CDR2 sequences are MNHEY and SMNVEV (reference sequence). The junction had 5 bases not matched to a gene; V was cut back by 3 bases and J by 4 bases.